This TCR beta chain appears in the sequencing data of a study of shared clonotypes between healthy human individuals. Study processing details: ImmunoSEQ supplied junction-only sequences lacking quality scores, so filtering was different. Method: immunoSEQ multiplex PCR; TCRdb's copy keeps in-frame clones and lacks some. V and J calls and clone size follow that table, whereas D and trimming were derived from the DNA. Counted here are roughly 2.2 million clones, 90% to 95% occurring once; the ten biggest clones make up 0.39%. Germline V gene lookup returns CDR1 LNHDA and CDR2 SQIVND (reference sequence). Deletions cut 6 bases from V and 7 bases from J, with 22 bases between. The CDR3 covers 15 residues. Every donor was a Caucasian adult from Nashville, Tennessee.

The receptor comes from a man in his late teens or twenties in good health. Some clones in this sample may be carry-over from other donors' samples. The sample comprised naive CD4+ T cells from PBMCs. Subset here: CD45RA+ positively selected. This chain connects TRBV19 to TRBJ2-7, with D perhaps given as TRBD1 or TRBD2 (6 bases each). The CDR3 nucleotides read TGTGCCAGTAGCAGACGTGGACAGCTCGGGGGTGAGCAGTACTTC. Translation gives CASSRRGQLGGEQYF.